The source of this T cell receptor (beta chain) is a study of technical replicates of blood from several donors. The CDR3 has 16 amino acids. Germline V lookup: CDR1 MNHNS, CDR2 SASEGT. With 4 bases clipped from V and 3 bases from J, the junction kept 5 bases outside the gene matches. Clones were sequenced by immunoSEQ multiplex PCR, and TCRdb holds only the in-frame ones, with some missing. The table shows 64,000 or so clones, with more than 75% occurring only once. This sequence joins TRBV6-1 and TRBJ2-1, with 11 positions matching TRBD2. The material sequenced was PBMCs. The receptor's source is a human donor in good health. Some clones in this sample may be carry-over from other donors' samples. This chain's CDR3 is CASSVLAGEIYNEQFF. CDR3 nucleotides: TGTGCCAGCAGTGTACTAGCGGGAGAAATCTACAATGAGCAGTTCTTC.